This T cell receptor beta chain comes out of a study of blood T cell repertoires in COVID-19. Overall study context: Spain, Italy and the United States supplied samples that represented acute and convalescent COVID-19.

Deletions cut 4 bases from V and 0 bases from J, with 9 bases between. This CDR3 comprises 14 residues. Germline lookup yields CDR1 LNHNV and CDR2 YYDKDF (reference sequence). Authors' processing steps: Estimation of nucleated cell counts relied on the amplification of reference gene primers. Only in-frame clones appear in the TCRdb table, and some are missing; sequencing was by immunoSEQ multiplex PCR. V and J calls plus clone size are reproduced from that table; the DNA served to infer D and trimming. The sample lists a few hundred thousand clones; 85% were seen once. The sequencing sample was made of peripheral blood. V usage is TRBV15 and J usage is TRBJ1-2; no clear D gene. This sequence was found in a human donor in a cohort sampled during active COVID-19. The CDR3 DNA sequence: TGTGCCACCAGCAACCCGGGTACTAACTATGGCTACACCTTC. Its protein product is CATSNPGTNYGYTF.